The entry below gives a single TCR beta chain sequence along with its context. Its antigen is still unknown. There are no base qualities to consult, and no much larger clone falls within one base. The sample is drawn from a study of blood T cell repertoires in COVID-19 (dated by TCRdb to about 2020). Study-wide context: Samples covering the acute and convalescent phases of COVID-19 were provided by collaborators in the United States, Italy and Spain. The material from the prospective study consisted of cDNA or gDNA derived from T cells, B-cell-depleted T cells, or PBMCs. Subjects who had been exposed to COVID-19, were actively infected with it, or had recovered from it provided the deeply sampled blood TCRbeta repertoires that made up the dataset. The repertoires were released in a freely available public database meant as a resource for research on the immune response to SARS-CoV-2. The samples were drawn from two sources: the first 160 participants of the ongoing ImmuneRACE study, and approximately 1,300 subjects contributed by 6 global collaborators. Nearly every sample came with metadata listing a de-identified subject ID, COVID-19 status, age in years and sex. Where HLA class I and class II types were available, the types were taken from metadata supplied by the sample provider, not from assay-based typing. The investigation overall reported the following: The quantity of clinical and demographic metadata differed by source and by participant and was supplied without curation.

TCRbeta CDR3 regions were amplified from genomic DNA using the immunoSEQ Assay, a bias-controlled multiplex PCR. In the original analysis: The number of nucleated cells in each sample was estimated by amplification of reference gene primers within the assay. To quantify the absolute abundance of each unique TCRbeta CDR3 rearrangement, sequence reads were collapsed and filtered. For each sample, productive Simpson clonality was calculated as the square root of Simpson's diversity index over productive rearrangements. The table was pulled from immuneACCESS by TCRdb, which kept in-frame rearrangements only. Such tables lose some clones; where checked, under half of the loss comes from unresolved V genes, and the rest has no known cause. Clone size and V and J calls were adopted from that table, with D and trimming inferred from the DNA. This sample has around 250,000 clones in its table, and 80% to 85% of those were observed once. The ten largest account for about 1.6% of the sample.

The CDR3 has 13 amino acids, counting the end cysteine and phenylalanine. The retained sequence is limited to the CDR3, 39 bases, with the frame set at the first base. Trimming at the junction amounts to 0 bases on V and 2 bases on J, and the germline ends lie 5 bases apart. The germline V gene yields SGDLS for CDR1 and YYNGEE for CDR2. A second Seattle source provided samples from volunteer blood donors who had recovered from COVID-19. Each collaborating institution followed its own protocols to collect whole blood in K2EDTA tubes. For TCRbeta analysis, collaborators shipped samples as frozen whole blood, isolated PBMCs, or DNA extracted from either of those sample types.

What was sequenced was peripheral blood. In this chain, TRBV9 is recombined with TRBJ1-1; no D gene call is confident. The clonotype was recovered from a woman aged 40 to 55 who had recovered from COVID-19. The CDR3 loop reads CASSVEQNTEAFF. The sequenced DNA is TGTGCCAGCAGCGTAGAGCAAAACACTGAAGCTTTCTTT.